This TCR beta chain was profiled in a study of cytomegalovirus exposure and HLA in healthy donors. Study outcomes and limitations: Analyses of presence and absence presupposed an approximately uniform sequencing depth across donors. Reported results showed that the classifier diagnosed cytomegalovirus status with high specificity and sensitivity. A later analysis showed TCR association rates differing by HLA locus, peaking at DRB1 and lowest at HLA-C.

With respect to this clone: Its specificity is not known.

The CDR3 spans 14 residues. Germline CDR1 reads SGDLS; CDR2 reads YYNGEE. V was clipped by 3 bases and J by 1 base, with 10 bases between them. PCR used 60 Vbeta primers and 13 Jbeta primers. Generated by immunoSEQ multiplex PCR, the TCRdb table keeps only in-frame clones and is missing some. This table holds some 110,000 clones, more than 60% found once. Healthy donors of bone marrow made up the group. The chain uses TRBV9 and TRBJ1-1, with D possibly matching TRBD1 (6 bases). The TCR sequence derives from a male donor in good health and CMV-seronegative. What was sequenced was PBMCs. CDR3: CASSAEDRNTEAFF. The DNA for the CDR3 is TGTGCCAGCAGCGCAGAGGACAGGAACACTGAAGCTTTCTTT.